Each of the 2 T cell receptor beta chains below was sequenced from the same sample in a study of cytomegalovirus exposure and HLA in healthy donors. The study ran its PCR with 60 Vbeta and 13 Jbeta primers. Sequencing was performed with immunoSEQ multiplex PCR; in TCRdb, only in-frame clones are kept and a portion is missing. This sample yields around 130,000 clones, of which 77% are seen a single time; 5.8% belongs to the top ten. Sequencing was done on a sample of PBMCs. Source of these receptors: a man between 18 and 29 years old in good health and CMV-seropositive.

V is TRBV19 and J is TRBJ2-1; maybe TRBD2 (6 bases). V gave up 4 bases and J gave up 6 bases, with 19 bases separating them. This CDR3 region has 16 residues. Looked up from germline, CDR1 is LNHDA and CDR2 is SQIVND (reference sequence). As DNA, the CDR3 is TGTGCCAGTAGTACCCCCGGGAGAATCAAGGGCAATGAGCAGTTCTTC. It codes for CASSTPGRIKGNEQFF.

The chain is built from TRBV19 and TRBJ2-5; 11 bases align to TRBD1. Trimming cost V 5 bases and J 2 bases; bases outside gene matches: 4. CDR3 length equals 15 residues. Germline V gives CDR1 LNHDA, CDR2 SQIVND (reference sequence). CDR3 region: CASSDRDRGQETQYF. Written as DNA, the CDR3 is TGTGCCAGTAGTGACCGGGACAGGGGGCAAGAGACCCAGTACTTC.